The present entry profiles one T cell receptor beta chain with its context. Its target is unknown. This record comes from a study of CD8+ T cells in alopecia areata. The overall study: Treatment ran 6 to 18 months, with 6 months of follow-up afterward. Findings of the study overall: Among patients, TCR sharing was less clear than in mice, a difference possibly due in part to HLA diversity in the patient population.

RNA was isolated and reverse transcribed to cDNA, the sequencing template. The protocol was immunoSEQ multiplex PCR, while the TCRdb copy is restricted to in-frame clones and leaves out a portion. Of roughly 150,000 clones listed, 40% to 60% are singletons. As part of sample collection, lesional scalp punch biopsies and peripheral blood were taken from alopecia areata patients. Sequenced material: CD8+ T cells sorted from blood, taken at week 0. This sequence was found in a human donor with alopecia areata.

CDR3 loop: CASTPPGNEQFF. The CDR3 DNA sequence: TGTGCCAGCACCCCCCCAGGGAATGAGCAGTTCTTC. The chain employs TRBV6-6 and TRBJ2-1; tentatively, D is TRBD1 (5 bases). CDR3 length: 12 amino acids. V shed 7 bases and J shed 7 bases, with 11 bases lying between them. The germline CDR1 and CDR2 sequences are MNHNY and SVGAGI (reference sequence).